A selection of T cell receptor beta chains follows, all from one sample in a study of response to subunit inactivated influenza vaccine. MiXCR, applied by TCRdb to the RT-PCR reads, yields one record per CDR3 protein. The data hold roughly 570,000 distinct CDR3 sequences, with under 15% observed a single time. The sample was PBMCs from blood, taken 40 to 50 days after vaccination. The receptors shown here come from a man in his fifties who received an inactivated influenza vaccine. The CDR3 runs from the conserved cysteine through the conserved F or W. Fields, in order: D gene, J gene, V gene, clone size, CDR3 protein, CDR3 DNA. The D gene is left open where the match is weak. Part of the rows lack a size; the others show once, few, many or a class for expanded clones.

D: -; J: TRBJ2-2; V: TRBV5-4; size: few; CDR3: CASSFGDRLGELFF; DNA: TGTGCCAGCAGCTTCGGCGACAGGCTGGGGGAGCTGTTTTTT
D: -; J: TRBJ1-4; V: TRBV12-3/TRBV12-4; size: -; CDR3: CASGSGGLGEKLFF; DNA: TGTGCCAGCGGTTCGGGGGGGTTGGGTGAAAAACTGTTTTTT
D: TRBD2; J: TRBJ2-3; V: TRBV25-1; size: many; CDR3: CASSTLRATSELSTDTQYF; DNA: TGTGCCAGCAGTACCCTAAGGGCAACTAGCGAACTGAGCACAGATACGCAGTATTTT
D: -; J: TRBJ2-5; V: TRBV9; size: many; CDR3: CASSVGGSFTETQYF; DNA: TGTGCCAGCAGCGTAGGAGGCAGTTTCACAGAGACCCAGTACTTC
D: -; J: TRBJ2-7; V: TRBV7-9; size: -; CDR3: CASSPPGVTVGNEQYF; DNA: TGTGCCAGCAGCCCCCCCGGAGTTACGGTCGGCAACGAGCAGTACTTC
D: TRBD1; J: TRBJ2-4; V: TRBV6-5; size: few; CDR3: CASSSGGQANIQYF; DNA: TGTGCCAGCAGTTCGGGCGGACAGGCAAACATTCAGTACTTC
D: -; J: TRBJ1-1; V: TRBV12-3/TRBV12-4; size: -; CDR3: CASTPGRTGAFF; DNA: TGTGCCAGCACTCCGGGACGGACGGGAGCTTTCTTT
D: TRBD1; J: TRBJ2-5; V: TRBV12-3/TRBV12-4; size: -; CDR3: CASTGTGDATQYF; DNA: TGTGCCAGCACGGGGACAGGAGACGCGACCCAGTACTTC
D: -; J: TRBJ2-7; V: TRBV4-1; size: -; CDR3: CASSQVDGYEQYF; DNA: TGCGCCAGCAGCCAAGTGGACGGTTACGAGCAGTACTTC
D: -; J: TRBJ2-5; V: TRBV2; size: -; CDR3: CASKTGQIQETQYF; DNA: TGTGCCAGCAAGACGGGGCAGATCCAAGAGACCCAGTACTTC
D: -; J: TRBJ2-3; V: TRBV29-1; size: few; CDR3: CSVVGDTQYF; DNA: TGCAGCGTTGTCGGGGATACGCAGTATTTT
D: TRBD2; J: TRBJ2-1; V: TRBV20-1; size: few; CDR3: CSARVGLAGVGSYNEQFF; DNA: TGCAGTGCTAGAGTCGGACTAGCGGGAGTAGGGTCCTACAATGAGCAGTTCTTC
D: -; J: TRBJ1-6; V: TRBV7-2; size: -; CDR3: CASSLGGTYNSPLHF; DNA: TGTGCCAGCAGCTTAGGTGGGACCTATAATTCACCCCTCCACTTT
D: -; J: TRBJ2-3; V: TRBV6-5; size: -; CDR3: CASSYFKGSSTDTQYF; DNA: TGTGCCAGCAGTTACTTTAAAGGAAGCAGCACAGATACGCAGTATTTT
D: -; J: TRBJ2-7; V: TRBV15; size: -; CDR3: CATSKGGSSYEQYF; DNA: TGTGCCACCAGCAAAGGCGGCAGCTCCTACGAGCAGTACTTC
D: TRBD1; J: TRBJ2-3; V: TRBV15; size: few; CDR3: CATSRDLQGATDTQYF; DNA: TGTGCCACCAGCAGAGATTTACAGGGGGCAACGGATACGCAGTATTTT
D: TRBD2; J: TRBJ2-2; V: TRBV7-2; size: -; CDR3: CASRPPSGRNTGELFF; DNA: TGTGCCAGCAGACCTCCTAGCGGGAGGAACACCGGGGAGCTGTTTTTT
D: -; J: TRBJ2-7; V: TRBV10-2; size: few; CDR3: CASSDPGTYEQYF; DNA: TGCGCCAGCAGTGATCCGGGAACCTACGAGCAGTACTTC
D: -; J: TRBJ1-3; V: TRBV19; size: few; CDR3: CASSTRLGKRNTIYF; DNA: TGTGCCAGTAGTACCCGACTGGGCAAAAGAAACACCATATATTTT
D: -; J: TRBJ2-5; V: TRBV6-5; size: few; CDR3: CASSYSRAASETQYF; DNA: TGTGCCAGCAGTTACTCGAGAGCGGCTTCCGAGACCCAGTACTTC
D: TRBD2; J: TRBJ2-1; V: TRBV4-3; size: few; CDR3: CASSREGTSGANGEQFF; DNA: TGCGCCAGCAGCCGAGAGGGGACTAGCGGGGCTAATGGTGAGCAGTTCTTC
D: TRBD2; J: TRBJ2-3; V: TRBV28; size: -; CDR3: CASSPTSGGSEDTQYF; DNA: TGTGCCAGCAGCCCGACTAGCGGGGGGTCGGAAGATACGCAGTATTTT
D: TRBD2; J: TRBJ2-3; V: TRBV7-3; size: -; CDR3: CASGLAGVSDTQYF; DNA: TGTGCCAGCGGACTAGCGGGAGTCTCAGATACGCAGTATTTT
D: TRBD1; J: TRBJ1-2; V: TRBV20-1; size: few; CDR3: CSASGTDYGYTF; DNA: TGCAGTGCTAGCGGGACAGATTATGGCTACACCTTC
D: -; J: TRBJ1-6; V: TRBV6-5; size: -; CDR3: CASTYSGPNSPLHF; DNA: TGTGCCAGCACCTACTCGGGCCCAAATTCACCCCTCCACTTT
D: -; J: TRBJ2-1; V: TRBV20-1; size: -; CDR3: CSASLRWGARSYNEQFF; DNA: TGCAGTGCTAGCCTTCGCTGGGGAGCGAGGTCCTACAATGAGCAGTTCTTC
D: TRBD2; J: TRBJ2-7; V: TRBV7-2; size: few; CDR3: CASSLTSGGGLNEQYF; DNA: TGTGCCAGCAGCTTAACTAGCGGGGGGGGGTTAAACGAGCAGTACTTC
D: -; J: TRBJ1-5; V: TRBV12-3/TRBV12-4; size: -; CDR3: CASSSYGRGNSNQPQHF; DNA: TGTGCCAGCAGTTCCTACGGCAGGGGTAATAGCAATCAGCCCCAGCATTTT
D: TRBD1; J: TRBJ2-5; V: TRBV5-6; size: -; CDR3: CASSIDRGPGRYF; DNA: TGTGCCAGCAGCATCGACAGGGGGCCAGGTCGATACTTC
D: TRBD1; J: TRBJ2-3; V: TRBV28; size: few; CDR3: CASRSPVGTALTDTQYF; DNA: TGTGCCAGCAGATCCCCAGTAGGGACAGCGTTGACAGATACGCAGTATTTT